This T cell receptor (beta chain) was observed in a study of blood T cell repertoires in COVID-19. As for the study in general: In each case, the material was cDNA or gDNA derived from T cells, B-cell-depleted T cells, or PBMCs.

Using immunoSEQ multiplex PCR, the repertoire was profiled, and TCRdb retains in-frame clones only, with some absent. The table records 40,000 or so clones, 79% of them present only once. The V gene end was trimmed by 4 bases and the J gene end by 4 bases; junction bases not matched to a gene: 8. This CDR3 is built from 15 residues. Germline CDR1 SGDLS, CDR2 YYNGEE. This clone was detected only a few times. The V and J genes are TRBV9 and TRBJ2-7, with TRBD2 matching 10 bases. The sequenced sample consisted of peripheral blood. The sequence derives from a man aged 65 to 79 with acute or convalescent COVID-19. CDR3 nucleotide sequence: TGTGCCAGCAGCCCCTCCGGGACTAGCGTTTACGAGCAGTACTTC. It is translated as CASSPSGTSVYEQYF. Filled out from reference TRBV9 and TRBJ2-7, the complete variable domain reads DSGVTQTPKHLITATGQRVTLRCSPRSGDLSVYWYQQSLDQGLQFLIQYYNGEERAKGNILERFSAQQFPDLHSELNLSSLELGDSALYFCASSPSGTSVYEQYFGPGTRLTVT.